This T cell receptor beta chain originates from a study of blood T cell repertoires in COVID-19. V dropped 1 base and J dropped 9; count of bases not matched to a gene: 5. Germline CDR1 is MGHRA and CDR2 is YSYEKL. The CDR3 contains 13 residues. This table comes from immunoSEQ multiplex PCR, and its TCRdb copy is limited to in-frame clones, with some not included. This sample has fewer than 350,000 clones, with 89% found just once. The sequence came from a woman aged 55-69 years with COVID-19, enrolled during active disease. The sample taken for sequencing was peripheral blood. This chain joins TRBV4-1 and TRBJ1-1, with 7 nucleotides matching TRBD1. The CDR3 loop is CASSQARTGKAFF. CDR3 nucleotides: TGCGCCAGCAGCCAAGCCCGGACAGGAAAAGCTTTCTTT.